A selection of T cell receptor beta chains follows, all from one sample in a study of human T cells and chemical hapten exposure. Each CDR3 protein gets one entry after TCRdb re-called the RACE reads with MiXCR. The sample has roughly 80,000 distinct CDR3 sequences, 11% to 15% seen once. The sequences come from whole blood, collected in connection with sensitization to the hapten diphenylcyclopropenone (DPC). The receptor set was obtained from a woman in her forties or fifties with alopecia areata. Some clones in this sample may be carry-over from other donors' samples. The CDR3 runs from the conserved cysteine through the conserved F or W. Fields, in order: CDR3 length, D gene, clone size, V gene, J gene, CDR3 protein, CDR3 DNA. A D gene is named only where the DNA matches it firmly. Expanded clones are given a class, and other clones once, few, many or no size at all.

>16|-|-|TRBV5-1|TRBJ2-1
CASSSGQATAYNEQFF
TGCGCCAGCAGCTCGGGCCAAGCTACCGCGTACAATGAGCAGTTCTTC
>14|-|-|TRBV14|TRBJ2-7
CASSPRAVTYEQYF
TGTGCCAGCAGCCCCCGAGCGGTGACGTACGAGCAGTACTTC
>13|-|-|TRBV7-6|TRBJ1-5
CASSLGSVQPQHF
TGTGCCAGCAGCTTAGGCAGCGTTCAGCCCCAGCATTTT
>14|-|-|TRBV6-5|TRBJ1-3
CASSYGTAGNTIYF
TGTGCCAGCAGTTACGGTACTGCTGGAAACACCATATATTTT
>13|-|-|TRBV7-2|TRBJ2-2
CASGPYSPGELFF
TGTGCCAGCGGCCCCTATAGCCCCGGGGAGCTGTTTTTT
>15|TRBD2|few|TRBV11-3|TRBJ2-5
CARGLAGDSQETQYF
TGTGCCAGAGGACTAGCGGGAGACAGCCAAGAGACCCAGTACTTC
>14|-|-|TRBV27|TRBJ1-5
CASSRDGRDQPQHF
TGTGCCAGCAGTAGGGACGGAAGGGATCAGCCCCAGCATTTT
>19|-|many|TRBV18|TRBJ1-3
CASSPPPRSLSITGNTIYF
TGTGCCAGCTCACCACCGCCAAGAAGCCTCTCCATCACTGGAAACACCATATATTTT
>13|-|-|TRBV20-1|TRBJ2-1
CSAPSRAYNEQFF
TGCAGTGCCCCATCGCGGGCCTACAATGAGCAGTTCTTC
>16|-|few|TRBV24-1|TRBJ2-3
CATSEAAGTITDTQYF
TGTGCCACCAGTGAAGCCGCGGGGACGATAACAGATACGCAGTATTTT
>16|TRBD2|-|TRBV29-1|TRBJ2-1
CSVDTRTSGRANEQFF
TGCAGCGTTGACACTCGGACTAGCGGGAGGGCCAATGAGCAGTTCTTC
>11|-|-|TRBV19|TRBJ2-1
CASSRTHEQFF
TGTGCCAGTAGTAGGACTCATGAGCAGTTCTTC
>18|TRBD1|once|TRBV30|TRBJ2-1
CAWSPINLGTGTNNEQFF
TGTGCCTGGAGCCCTATCAACCTAGGGACAGGTACGAACAATGAGCAGTTCTTC
>14|-|few|TRBV27|TRBJ2-6
CASSVRSGANVLTF
TGTGCCAGCAGTGTTCGCTCTGGGGCCAACGTCCTGACTTTC
>16|-|many|TRBV28|TRBJ2-1
CASSYTGTLAYNEQFF
TGTGCCAGCAGTTATACCGGGACACTAGCCTACAATGAGCAGTTCTTC
>14|TRBD1|few|TRBV18|TRBJ1-1
CASSAQPGQSEAFF
TGTGCCAGCTCCGCCCAACCGGGACAGTCTGAAGCTTTCTTT
>15|-|many|TRBV3-1|TRBJ1-1
CASSQLQGLNTEAFF
TGTGCCAGCAGCCAGCTACAGGGACTGAACACTGAAGCTTTCTTT
>15|-|few|TRBV19|TRBJ2-2
CASSMTWTNTGELFF
TGTGCCAGTAGTATGACCTGGACAAACACCGGGGAGCTGTTTTTT
>15|TRBD1|many|TRBV11-2|TRBJ2-4
CASSSSTGRVAIQYF
TGTGCCAGCAGCTCCTCGACAGGGAGAGTGGCCATTCAGTACTTC
>14|-|few|TRBV9|TRBJ2-5
CASSVANGRETQYF
TGTGCCAGCAGCGTAGCGAACGGCAGAGAGACCCAGTACTTC
>14|-|-|TRBV5-5|TRBJ2-7
CASSLRSIENEQYF
TGTGCCAGCAGCTTGAGGAGTATTGAAAACGAGCAGTACTTC
>14|-|few|TRBV28|TRBJ2-2
CASSFVRNTGELFF
TGTGCCAGCAGTTTCGTCAGAAACACCGGGGAGCTGTTTTTT
>12|-|few|TRBV19|TRBJ2-7
CASGMSSYEQYF
TGTGCCAGTGGGATGAGCTCCTACGAGCAGTACTTC
>17|TRBD2|-|TRBV4-2|TRBJ2-5
CASSSGLAGRSHETQYF
TGTGCCAGCAGCTCGGGACTAGCGGGTCGGTCCCATGAGACCCAGTACTTC
>15|TRBD1|-|TRBV18|TRBJ2-1
CASSPRGDRGNEQFF
TGTGCCAGCTCACCACGTGGTGACAGGGGCAATGAGCAGTTCTTC
>17|-|few|TRBV5-1|TRBJ2-4
CASSLKEWGSAKNIQYF
TGCGCCAGCAGCTTGAAGGAGTGGGGTTCAGCCAAAAACATTCAGTACTTC
>17|-|-|TRBV7-2|TRBJ2-3
CASSTYWDGYYTDTQYF
TGTGCCAGCAGCACTTACTGGGACGGGTATTACACAGATACGCAGTATTTT
>17|TRBD1|few|TRBV12-3/TRBV12-4|TRBJ1-1
CASSPRGQLYMNTEAFF
TGTGCCAGCAGCCCACGGGGACAGCTATACATGAACACTGAAGCTTTCTTT
>12|-|few|TRBV4-2|TRBJ1-1
CASSWRGTEAFF
TGTGCCAGCAGTTGGCGGGGCACTGAAGCTTTCTTT
>13|-|few|TRBV12-3/TRBV12-4|TRBJ2-3
CASSLAHTDTQYF
TGTGCCAGCAGTTTAGCTCACACAGATACGCAGTATTTT
>14|TRBD2|many|TRBV20-1|TRBJ2-1
CSATTSGISNEQFF
TGCAGTGCTACTACTAGCGGGATCAGCAATGAGCAGTTCTTC
>13|-|-|TRBV20-1|TRBJ1-2
CSARPRPSDGYTF
TGCAGTGCCAGACCGAGACCGAGTGATGGCTACACCTTC